The source of this T cell receptor (beta chain) is a study of STAT5B mutations in CD4+ large granular lymphocyte leukemia. Turning to the study itself: Healthy donors showed HLA-associated enrichment of the CDR3 'QG' motif. The study's findings and limits: No patients shared main leukemic clonotypes, though roughly 23% appeared at low frequency elsewhere. 8/27 top patient clones versus 2/35 control clones were TRBV06-family.

Profiled with immunoSEQ multiplex PCR; TCRdb holds only in-frame clones, not every one. The table records around 30,000 clones, about 70% of them present only once. Buffy coats from healthy blood donors served as controls. The germline V gene encodes CDR1 MNHEY and CDR2 SMNVEV (reference sequence). V dropped 6 bases and J dropped 1; count of bases not matched to a gene: 8. The CDR3 has 18 amino acids. About this clone itself: What it binds is not known.

The chain uses TRBV27 and TRBJ2-2, with 13 bases identical to TRBD2. The sequence came from a human donor in good health. What was sequenced was CD4+ T cells from blood buffy coats. The CDR3 sequence is CASSHIRLAGGNTGELFF. CDR3 bases: TGTGCCAGCAGCCATATCCGACTAGCGGGAGGGAACACCGGGGAGCTGTTTTTT.